This TCR beta chain stems from a study of T-cell memory formation after mild COVID-19. General study points: Still unconfirmed is whether the second-wave clones peaking on day 37 recognized SARS-CoV-2. CM and EM subsets held most contracting CD4+ clones; EMRA held CD8+ ones. Some clones that responded were present in memory (sampled pre-infection), which suggests cross-reactive memory joined.

5'RACE primed from the constant segment yielded TCR alpha and TCR beta cDNA libraries bearing sample barcodes and UMIs. Each CDR3 protein gets one entry after TCRdb re-called the 5' RACE reads with MiXCR. The table has a few hundred thousand distinct CDR3 sequences, around 30% seen once. Germline V gives CDR1 LGHDT, CDR2 YNNKEL (reference sequence). Trimming shortened V by 3 bases and J by 2 bases, and 8 bases separated the two germline ends. The CDR3 spans 13 residues. This clonotype was detected a few times. What it recognizes is unknown. This clonotype was obtained from an adult woman who had mild COVID-19 (a few samples of this study predate the infection). Cell type and time point are not known. The V gene is TRBV3-1, the J gene TRBJ2-7; D is undetermined. The sequenced sample was PBMCs or a T cell subset sorted from them (not recorded which). The DNA for the CDR3 is TGTGCCAGCAGCCAGACTGTAACCTACGAGCAGTACTTC. It specifies CASSQTVTYEQYF.